This T cell receptor (beta chain) was captured in a study of a mutant IDH1 vaccine in newly diagnosed glioma. Overall study: In some groups vaccination began 4-6 weeks post-radiotherapy; others received it with temozolomide. Study conclusions and caveats: Variations in leading peripheral T cell clonotypes appeared to have no connection with pseudoprogression.

This clone is a singleton in its sample. Its antigen is as yet unknown. Trimming removed 1 base at V and 6 bases at J, with 10 bases between. CDR3 length: 14 amino acids. From germline, CDR1 is LNHDA and CDR2 SQIVND (reference sequence). The method was immunoSEQ multiplex PCR; TCRdb's version includes in-frame clones alone and lacks a portion of them. The sample yields fewer than 45,000 clones, around 86% seen once. Noted time point: week 35, safety follow-up. Each dose of the vaccine consisted of 300 ug of mutant IDH1 20-mer peptide, with topical imiquimod. The chain recombines TRBV19 with TRBJ1-5; D not resolved. This sequence was found in a middle-aged woman with glioma. Some clones in this sample may be carry-over from other donors' samples. Sequenced here: PBMCs, sampled from a glioma patient whose treatment included an IDH1 peptide vaccine. The CDR3 loop reads CASSIGRYSQPQHF. CDR3 coding DNA: TGTGCCAGTAGTATAGGTCGGTACAGTCAGCCCCAGCATTTT. Full variable domain (rest looked up from reference TRBV19 and TRBJ1-5): DGGITQSPKYLFRKEGQNVTLSCEQNLNHDAMYWYRQDPGQGLRLIYYSQIVNDFQKGDIAEGYSVSREKKESFPLTVTSAQKNPTAFYLCASSIGRYSQPQHFGDGTRLSIL.